This T cell receptor beta chain came from a study of metastatic and nonmetastatic thyroid tumors. The CDR3 has 14 residues. With 2 bases removed from V and 1 base from J, the gap between germline ends came to 8 bases. Germline CDR1 is MNHEY and CDR2 is SVGEGT. No treatment had been given to any patient before thyroid surgery. Under the authors' procedure: The authors used CDR3 differences across clinicopathological groups to build a distant-metastasis classifier for papillary thyroid cancer. Through MiXCR, TCRdb re-clonotyped the PCR reads. V and J calls and clone size were set by TCRdb, not the authors. The data contain 15,000 to 20,000 clones, 35% to 40% of them singletons.

This TCR came from a female donor with papillary thyroid cancer or a benign thyroid nodule (not recorded which). Some clones in this sample may be carry-over from other donors' samples. What was sequenced was tumor tissue. This rearrangement joins TRBV6-2 or TRBV6-3 to TRBJ1-1; no definite D call. The chain's CDR3 is CASSYRGGNTEAFF. Written as DNA, the CDR3 is TGTGCCAGCAGTTACCGGGGAGGGAACACTGAAGCTTTCTTT.